The 31 T cell receptor beta chains given below trace back to one sample, sequenced in a study of cytomegalovirus exposure and HLA in healthy donors (dated by TCRdb to 2015 to 2018). Library creation used the immunoSEQ multiplex PCR assay. For the multiplex PCR, a mixture combining 60 forward primers for TCR Vbeta segments and 13 reverse primers for TCR Jbeta segments was used. TCRdb limited this immuneACCESS table to in-frame rearrangements with V and J called. A share of clones is missing; checked studies link under half to unresolved V genes, and the rest is unexplained. The table of this sample itemizes more than 85,000 clones. 4.5% to 6.5% of the sample belongs to the ten largest clones. The material sequenced was PBMCs. The receptors shown here come from a girl between 5 and 17 years old in good health and CMV-seropositive.

The chain is built from TRBV29-1 and TRBJ1-2; 8 bases are shared with TRBD1. This CDR3 has 11 amino acids. V dropped 7 bases and J dropped 3; count of bases not matched to a gene: 1. The germline V gene has CDR1 SQVTM and CDR2 ANQGSEA. In DNA, the CDR3 is TGCAGCGCGGGACAGGACTATGGCTACACCTTC. Amino acids: CSAGQDYGYTF. Looking up the rest from reference TRBV29-1 and TRBJ1-2 gives the full variable domain: SAVISQKPSRDICQRGTSLTIQCQVDSQVTMMFWYRQQPGQSLTLIATANQGSEATYESGFVIDKFPISRPNLTFSTLTVSNMSPEDSSIYLCSAGQDYGYTFGSGTRLTVV.

This chain links TRBV19 with TRBJ2-3, with TRBD2 matching over 9 bases. The V segment lost 1 base and the J segment 4 bases; nucleotides outside the gene matches: 3. The CDR3 runs to 15 residues. Germline-derived CDR1 and CDR2 are LNHDA and SQIVND (reference sequence). The CDR3 here is CASSIGGGGADTQYF. DNA for the CDR3: TGTGCCAGTAGTATAGGCGGGGGGGGTGCAGATACGCAGTATTTT.

J is TRBJ1-3 and V is TRBV7-6; D gene ambiguous. Germline V gene data show CDR1 as SGHVS and CDR2 as FNYEAQ. CDR3 length equals 16 residues. V was cut by 3 bases and J by 4 bases, with 16 bases left in between. The DNA of the CDR3 is TGTGCCAGCAGCTTTTCCCCCACAGCCAAGGGAAACACCATATATTTT. Residues: CASSFSPTAKGNTIYF.

The rearrangement uses TRBV28 and TRBJ1-2; 7 nucleotides match TRBD1. The CDR3 extends over 13 amino acids. Germline values: CDR1 MDHEN, CDR2 SYDVKM. J was trimmed by 7 bases and V by 6 bases; bases with no gene match: 8. CDR3 residues: CASSRTGVSGYTF. For the CDR3, the DNA is TGTGCCAGCAGCCGCACAGGGGTGAGTGGCTACACCTTC.

J is TRBJ2-1 and V is TRBV9, with 9 bases that match TRBD2. This CDR3 region has 18 residues. The V segment lost 2 bases and the J segment 6 bases; nucleotides outside the gene matches: 15. CDR1 is SGDLS and CDR2 is YYNGEE in the germline V gene. The CDR3 loop reads CASSVAPVGLAISNEQFF. CDR3 coding DNA: TGTGCCAGCAGCGTCGCCCCCGTCGGACTAGCGATTTCCAATGAGCAGTTCTTC.

The V gene is TRBV9, the J gene TRBJ2-1; TRBD1 matches 9 bases. Trimming removed 3 bases from V and 9 bases from J; junction bases left unmatched: 7. Germline lookup yields CDR1 SGDLS and CDR2 YYNGEE. The CDR3 is 14 amino acids. CDR3 DNA sequence: TGTGCCAGCAGCGCGCCGGGACAGGGCGCTGAGCAGTTCTTC. Protein sequence: CASSAPGQGAEQFF.

CDR3 nucleotides: TGTGCCAGTAGCAACTCCGGGACAGGCGTCCAAAACATTCAGTACTTC. Translating it yields CASSNSGTGVQNIQYF. The chain combines TRBV19 with TRBJ2-4, with TRBD1 matching over 8 bases. V gave up 6 bases and J gave up 5 bases; unmatched junction bases: 12. CDR1 and CDR2 from the germline V gene are LNHDA and SQIVND (reference sequence). The CDR3 contains 16 residues.

This chain joins TRBV29-1 and TRBJ1-2, with TRBD1 as a possible D gene (5 bases). V was pared by 8 bases and J by 5 bases, with 24 bases between. Germline-derived CDR1 and CDR2 are SQVTM and ANQGSEA. This CDR3 has 15 residues. In DNA, the CDR3 is TGCAGCTGCTCGGAGGGGTTCCGCTCCTTGTATGGCTACACCTTC. It specifies CSCSEGFRSLYGYTF.

The V gene is TRBV4-3, the J gene TRBJ2-1; 8 bases align to TRBD1. Trimming removed 0 bases from V and 4 bases from J; junction bases left unmatched: 8. The CDR3 extends over 17 amino acids. Germline lookup yields CDR1 LGHNA and CDR2 YSLEER. The CDR3 coding sequence is TGCGCCAGCAGCCAAGATCGACTACAGGGGGAATACAATGAGCAGTTCTTC. The encoded protein is CASSQDRLQGEYNEQFF.

The V gene is TRBV7-2, the J gene TRBJ2-2, with 7 bases matching TRBD2. The length of the CDR3 is 16 residues. The junction had 2 bases not matched to a gene; V was cut back by 1 base and J by 0 bases. From germline, CDR1 is SGHTA and CDR2 FQGNSA. CDR3 coding DNA: TGTGCCAGCAGCTTAGTGGGAGGGGCGAACACCGGGGAGCTGTTTTTT. Protein: CASSLVGGANTGELFF.

V and J are TRBV6-4 and TRBJ1-2, with 7 bases that match TRBD1. The J segment lost 8 bases and the V segment lost 0 bases, leaving 12 bases of the junction unmatched. This CDR3 region has 16 residues. Germline lookup yields CDR1 MRHNA and CDR2 SNTAGT. The CDR3 reads CASSDSPGGTGDGYTF. The CDR3 DNA reads TGTGCCAGCAGTGACTCGCCTGGAGGTACAGGGGACGGCTACACCTTC.

This chain uses TRBV6-5 with TRBJ1-3; D is undetermined. Trimming took 5 bases from V and 4 from J, leaving 12 bases between them. Germline values: CDR1 MNHEY, CDR2 SVGAGI. CDR3 length equals 14 residues. CDR3 DNA: TGTGCCAGCAGTGCCGACGGGATGGGAAACACCATATATTTT. It encodes CASSADGMGNTIYF.

V is TRBV7-2 and J is TRBJ2-7; the D is unclear. Germline CDR1 and CDR2: SGHTA and FQGNSA. This CDR3 contains 15 residues. Trimming took 5 bases from V and 3 from J, leaving 17 bases between them. The CDR3 region is CASSLNPDGDYEQYV. Written as DNA, the CDR3 is TGTGCCAGCAGCCTAAACCCCGACGGAGACTACGAGCAGTACGTC.

The chain carries TRBV7-9 and TRBJ2-5; D is undetermined. CDR3 length: 12 amino acids. V was shortened by 5 bases and J by 4 bases, with 8 bases between the two germline ends. Germline lookup yields CDR1 SEHNR and CDR2 FQNEAQ (reference sequence). The CDR3 here is CASSPHPETQYF. The CDR3 DNA follows: TGTGCCAGCAGCCCACATCCAGAGACCCAGTACTTC.

The J gene is TRBJ1-3, the V gene TRBV6-5; D possibly corresponds to TRBD1 (6 bases). Germline-derived CDR1 and CDR2 are MNHEY and SVGAGI. This CDR3 spans 15 amino acids. V lost 5 bases and J lost 2, with 13 bases in between. The CDR3 reads CASSTQGTTGNTIYF. The CDR3 bases are TGTGCCAGCAGTACCCAGGGGACCACTGGAAACACCATATATTTT.

This rearrangement joins TRBV13 to TRBJ2-7; tentatively, D is TRBD1 (6 bases). The CDR3 contains 14 residues. V was cut by 5 bases and J by 2 bases, with 13 bases left in between. Germline V gives CDR1 PRHDT, CDR2 FYEKMQ (reference sequence). The CDR3 coding sequence is TGTGCCAGCAGCACCCGGGACATACCCTACGAGCAGTACGTC. This gives the protein CASSTRDIPYEQYV.

This chain connects TRBV29-1 to TRBJ1-1; tentative D call: TRBD1 (5 bases). The CDR3 extends over 13 amino acids. Trimming shortened V by 8 bases and J by 2 bases, and 15 bases separated the two germline ends. Germline CDR1 and CDR2: SQVTM and ANQGSEA. This CDR3 reads CSTWTSPNTEAFF. The CDR3 DNA reads TGCAGCACCTGGACATCTCCTAACACTGAAGCTTTCTTT. Full variable domain (outside the CDR3, taken from reference TRBV29-1 and TRBJ1-1): SAVISQKPSRDICQRGTSLTIQCQVDSQVTMMFWYRQQPGQSLTLIATANQGSEATYESGFVIDKFPISRPNLTFSTLTVSNMSPEDSSIYLCSTWTSPNTEAFFGQGTRLTVV.

The genes are TRBV19 and TRBJ2-3; a possible D gene is TRBD1 (6 bases). CDR1 LNHDA and CDR2 SQIVND come from the germline V gene (reference sequence). V lost 6 bases, J lost 3 bases, and 19 bases lay in between. The CDR3 totals 16 residues. The CDR3 DNA is TGTGCCAGTAGCCCCCTGGGGGCAACGTCGACAGATACGCAGTATTTT. This encodes CASSPLGATSTDTQYF.

The rearrangement joins TRBV4-3 to TRBJ2-7, with D tentatively TRBD2 (6 bases). The V gene's germline CDR1 is LGHNA and CDR2 YSLEER. The V and J ends lost 0 bases and 3 bases respectively, with 12 bases between them. The CDR3 has 15 amino acids. CDR3 loop: CASSQDDQGLYEQYF. The CDR3, as DNA: TGCGCCAGCAGCCAAGATGATCAGGGACTCTACGAGCAGTACTTC.

V gene TRBV7-2 combines with J gene TRBJ1-2, with D unclear. CDR3 length: 13 residues. Germline V gives CDR1 SGHTA, CDR2 FQGNSA. The V end was cut by 3 bases, the J end by 2 bases, with 7 bases between. CDR3 DNA: TGTGCCAGCAGCTTCTCCCTGAACTATGGCTACACCTTC. It encodes CASSFSLNYGYTF.

CDR3 amino acids: CASSLGTGDNEKLFF. In DNA, the CDR3 is TGTGCCAGCTCACTGGGGACAGGGGATAATGAAAAACTGTTTTTT. The chain uses TRBV18 and TRBJ1-4; 10 bases align to TRBD1. The junction had 3 bases not matched to a gene; V was cut back by 4 bases and J by 4 bases. The germline V gene has CDR1 KGHSH and CDR2 LQKENI. The CDR3 is 15 residues long. Full variable domain (rest looked up from reference TRBV18 and TRBJ1-4): NAGVMQNPRHLVRRRGQEARLRCSPMKGHSHVYWYRQLPEEGLKFMVYLQKENIIDESGMPKERFSAEFPKEGPSILRIQQVVRGDSAAYFCASSLGTGDNEKLFFGSGTQLSVL.

The V and J genes are TRBV4-2 and TRBJ2-7, with 9 bases aligning to TRBD2. With 4 bases clipped from V and 3 bases from J, the junction kept 7 bases outside the gene matches. The CDR3 totals 15 residues. Looked up from germline, CDR1 is LGHNA and CDR2 is YNFKEQ. CDR3 residues: CASSPTAGGIYEQYV. The CDR3 bases are TGTGCCAGCAGCCCGACAGCGGGGGGTATCTACGAGCAGTACGTC.

The rearrangement links TRBV5-1 to TRBJ2-1; 12 bases are a match to TRBD2. The V gene end was trimmed by 3 bases and the J gene end by 6 bases; junction bases not matched to a gene: 7. Per the germline V gene, CDR1 is SGHRS and CDR2 is YFSETQ. CDR3 length: 16 amino acids. The CDR3 protein is CASSSPASGGANEQFF. The CDR3 DNA sequence: TGCGCCAGCAGCTCCCCCGCTAGCGGGGGGGCCAATGAGCAGTTCTTC.

The chain is built from TRBV4-1 and TRBJ2-5; TRBD2 might be the D (6 bases). CDR3 size: 14 residues. V was cut by 1 base and J by 5 bases, with 11 bases left in between. Germline V lookup: CDR1 MGHRA, CDR2 YSYEKL. CDR3 in amino acids: CASSQVSGRETQYF. DNA for the CDR3: TGCGCCAGCAGCCAAGTATCAGGGAGGGAGACCCAGTACTTC.

The CDR3: CASSPGTSGDTQYF. The CDR3 nucleotides read TGTGCCAGCAGCCCAGGGACTAGCGGTGATACGCAGTATTTT. The chain has TRBV13 and TRBJ2-3, with 11 bases lining up with TRBD2. The ends lost 5 bases at V and 6 bases at J; junction bases unmatched: 4. From germline, CDR1 is PRHDT and CDR2 FYEKMQ (reference sequence). CDR3 length equals 14 residues.

The V and J genes are TRBV7-8 and TRBJ2-2, with 12 bases that match TRBD2. J gave up 4 bases and V 5 bases, and 5 bases lay outside the gene matches. The CDR3 is made up of 16 amino acids. Germline loops: CDR1 SGHVS, CDR2 FQNEAQ. The chain's CDR3 is CASSKGLAGTTGELFF. The CDR3, as DNA: TGTGCCAGCAGCAAAGGACTAGCGGGGACCACCGGGGAGCTGTTTTTT.

The chain carries TRBV5-6 and TRBJ1-2, with D possibly matching TRBD1 (6 bases). Between the trimmed V and J ends, which lost 0 bases and 8 bases, there was a span of 20 bases. The V gene's germline CDR1 is SGHDT and CDR2 YYEEEE. This CDR3 region has 16 residues. Written as DNA, the CDR3 is TGTGCCAGCAGCTTGGTAAGGGCGAGAGGGGGTGGCGGCTACACCTTC. Its protein product is CASSLVRARGGGGYTF.

The rearrangement uses TRBV5-1 and TRBJ1-2, with 9 bases aligning to TRBD1. Germline V gene sequence: CDR1 SGHRS, CDR2 YFSETQ. The length of the CDR3 is 14 residues. V lost 4 bases and J lost 4; bases outside the gene matches: 5. CDR3 in DNA: TGCGCCAGCAGCCTAGAGGACAGGGGCTATGGCTACACCTTC. Its protein product is CASSLEDRGYGYTF.

V usage is TRBV28 and J usage is TRBJ1-2, with 9 bases that match TRBD1. After removal of 3 bases from V and 8 bases from J, the junction contained 13 bases not matched to a gene. The CDR3 loop spans 16 amino acids. Germline V gene sequence: CDR1 MDHEN, CDR2 SYDVKM. The CDR3 loop reads CASSFRALGTGYGYTF. DNA of the CDR3: TGTGCCAGCAGTTTTAGGGCCTTGGGGACAGGGTACGGCTACACCTTC.

The chain combines TRBV9 with TRBJ2-7; 12 nucleotides align to TRBD1. V trimming: 3 bases; J trimming: 2 bases; junction bases outside the gene matches: 3. The CDR3 loop spans 15 amino acids. Germline CDR1 and CDR2: SGDLS and YYNGEE. The CDR3 sequence: CASSAGTGGAYEQYF. For the CDR3, the DNA is TGTGCCAGCAGCGCCGGGACAGGGGGCGCCTACGAGCAGTACTTC.

The chain has TRBV7-2 and TRBJ1-2, with 7 bases identical to TRBD1. Trimming removed 3 bases from V and 3 bases from J; junction bases left unmatched: 10. CDR3 length equals 16 residues. CDR1 is SGHTA and CDR2 is FQGNSA in the germline V gene. The CDR3 coding sequence is TGTGCCAGCAGCTTGCGGACAGGACCGGAGGACTATGGCTACACCTTC. Translating it yields CASSLRTGPEDYGYTF. Supplemented by reference TRBV7-2 and TRBJ1-2, the full variable domain reads GAGVSQSPSNKVTEKGKDVELRCDPISGHTALYWYRQSLGQGLEFLIYFQGNSAPDKSGLPSDRFSAERTGGSVSTLTIQRTQQEDSAVYLCASSLRTGPEDYGYTFGSGTRLTVV.